This T cell receptor beta chain stems from a study of T-cell reconstitution after alpha-beta-depleted transplantation in children. TCRbeta library construction was performed incorporating unique molecular identifiers. TCRdb independently ran MiXCR on the PCR reads; one entry per CDR3 protein. The sample has hundreds of thousands of distinct CDR3 sequences; approximately 15% are singletons. The V gene end was trimmed by 5 bases and the J gene end by 7 bases; junction bases not matched to a gene: 7. This CDR3 is 15 amino acids long. Germline CDR1 is SGHTA and CDR2 is FQGNSA. The gene calls are TRBV7-2 and TRBJ2-5; TRBD2 aligns across 13 bases. Sample: PBMCs from the stem cell graft donor, taken from the stem cell graft. The TCR originated in a human donor who donated a stem cell graft to a child with acute myeloid leukemia. The CDR3 nucleotides are TGTGCCAGCAGCGCCACTAGCGGGGGGGTGGTGACCCAGTACTTC. This gives the protein CASSATSGGVVTQYF.